The T cell receptor beta chain under discussion was sequenced for a study of post-analysis software for immune sequencing data. Study observations and caveats: A few TRBV segments occurring more often in patients than controls included TRBV5-6, TRBV5-1 and TRBV20-1. Compared with controls, patients showed significantly lower normalized Chao1 diversity.

CDR3 size: 15 residues. J gave up 14 bases and V 4 bases, and 11 bases lay outside the gene matches. Germline lookup yields CDR1 MGHDK and CDR2 SYGVNS. Libraries were made from TCR beta cDNA, and they carried unique molecular identifiers. Starting from roughly 1.1 to 9.2 million T cells, the study yielded roughly 0.5 million cDNA molecules. TCRdb reprocessed the PCR reads via MiXCR and lists one record per CDR3 protein. This sample has approximately 770,000 distinct CDR3 sequences, with about half found just once. In the case of this clonotype: What it binds is unknown.

This sequence originates from a girl aged 10-17 years with multiple sclerosis. The chain carries TRBV25-1 and TRBJ1-6; TRBD1 aligns across 10 bases. The sequencing sample was made of blood. The CDR3 sequence: CASSADGTGDITLHF. CDR3 bases: TGTGCCAGCAGTGCGGACGGGACAGGGGACATCACCCTCCACTTT. The full variable domain, rest sourced from reference TRBV25-1 and TRBJ1-6, is EADIYQTPRYLVIGTGKKITLECSQTMGHDKMYWYQQDPGMELHLIHYSYGVNSTEKGDLSSESTVSRIRTEHFPLTLESARPSHTSQYLCASSADGTGDITLHFGNGTRLTVT.